Presented here are 22 T cell receptor beta chains from one specimen sequenced in a study of OX40 agonist ivuxolimab in advanced cancers. Repertoires were generated with immunoSEQ multiplex PCR, while TCRdb's copy carries only in-frame clones and drops some. The sample lists about 79,000 clones; less than 95% were seen once. Sequencing was performed on CD4+ or CD8+ T cells sorted from blood, taken in a trial of the OX40 agonist ivuxolimab. These receptors all come from an adult with an advanced solid tumor such as melanoma, head and neck, liver or kidney cancer.

Only one count was recorded for this clone. This chain joins TRBV6-5 and TRBJ1-2; 8 bases fit TRBD1. From germline, CDR1 is MNHEY and CDR2 SVGAGI. Trimming removed 3 bases from V and 5 bases from J; junction bases left unmatched: 5. CDR3 length: 14 amino acids. The CDR3 sequence: CASSYDRGRYGYTF. In DNA form, the CDR3 reads TGTGCCAGCAGTTATGACAGGGGAAGATATGGCTACACCTTC.

The rearrangement links TRBV19 to TRBJ2-1; D may match TRBD1 or TRBD2 (5 bases each). From germline, CDR1 is LNHDA and CDR2 SQIVND (reference sequence). The length of the CDR3 is 15 residues. Trimming took 3 bases from V and 5 from J, leaving 14 bases between them. The CDR3, as DNA: TGTGCCAGTAGTATGGGGACCGGAGGCGACAATGAGCAGTTCTTC. Protein: CASSMGTGGDNEQFF.

This clone was recorded only once. V is TRBV4-2 and J is TRBJ2-2; 9 positions match TRBD1. Germline values: CDR1 LGHNA, CDR2 YNFKEQ. J lost 0 bases, V lost 3 bases, and 5 bases had no gene match. The CDR3 is 17 amino acids. The CDR3 DNA is TGTGCCAGCAGCCAGGACAGGGGTTTAACGAACACCGGGGAGCTGTTTTTT. Amino acid sequence: CASSQDRGLTNTGELFF.

The chain combines TRBV7-2 with TRBJ2-3, with 11 bases that match TRBD2. The CDR3 spans 19 residues. Germline loops: CDR1 SGHTA, CDR2 FQGNSA. V lost 2 bases and J lost 2; bases outside the gene matches: 12. The CDR3 reads CASSLSVWLAGGYTDTQYF. For the CDR3, the DNA is TGTGCCAGCAGCTTAAGCGTTTGGCTAGCGGGGGGTTACACAGATACGCAGTATTTT.

J is TRBJ2-3 and V is TRBV5-6; possibly TRBD2 for D (6 bases). This CDR3 region has 13 residues. V was shortened by 4 bases and J by 0 bases, with 6 bases between the two germline ends. Germline V gene lookup returns CDR1 SGHDT and CDR2 YYEEEE. DNA of the CDR3: TGTGCCAGCAGCCGGGGGAGCACAGATACGCAGTATTTT. Translation: CASSRGSTDTQYF.

V is TRBV10-1 and J is TRBJ1-1; no clear D. Between the trimmed V and J ends, which lost 3 bases and 1 base, there was a span of 6 bases. Looked up from germline, CDR1 is WNHNN and CDR2 is SYGVQD (reference sequence). CDR3 length equals 13 residues. The CDR3 region is CASSDSSNTEAFF. The CDR3 bases are TGCGCCAGCAGTGACAGTTCGAACACTGAAGCTTTCTTT.

The V and J genes are TRBV5-1 and TRBJ2-3; D is uncertain. Trimming left V 0 bases short and J 2 bases short, with 7 bases between. The CDR3 extends over 14 amino acids. In germline, CDR1 is SGHRS, CDR2 YFSETQ. CDR3 DNA sequence: TGCGCCAGCAGCTTGGAACAGAACACAGATACGCAGTATTTT. Protein sequence: CASSLEQNTDTQYF.

The V call is TRBV5-1, the J call TRBJ1-1; D not certain. The CDR3 runs to 13 residues. Germline V gives CDR1 SGHRS, CDR2 YFSETQ. V lost 1 base to trimming and J lost 4 bases, with 8 bases between them. CDR3 residues: CASSLTDGTEAFF. DNA of the CDR3: TGCGCCAGCAGCTTGACGGACGGCACTGAAGCTTTCTTT. Together with reference TRBV5-1 and TRBJ1-1, the CDR3 gives the full variable domain: KAGVTQTPRYLIKTRGQQVTLSCSPISGHRSVSWYQQTPGQGLQFLFEYFSETQRNKGNFPGRFSGRQFSNSRSEMNVSTLELGDSALYLCASSLTDGTEAFFGQGTRLTVV.

The genes are TRBV5-4 and TRBJ2-3, with D tentatively TRBD2 (6 bases). This CDR3 spans 15 amino acids. Trimming removed 1 base from V and 5 bases from J, with 14 bases in between. CDR1 is SGHNT, CDR2 YYREEE, per germline (reference sequence). For the CDR3, the DNA is TGTGCCAGCAGCTTGATGAACGGGGAGGTAGATACGCAGTATTTT. Protein product: CASSLMNGEVDTQYF. Based on the CDR3 plus reference TRBV5-4 and TRBJ2-3, the full variable domain is ETGVTQSPTHLIKTRGQQVTLRCSSQSGHNTVSWYQQALGQGPQFIFQYYREEENGRGNFPPRFSGLQFPNYSSELNVNALELDDSALYLCASSLMNGEVDTQYFGPGTRLTVL.

The chain recombines TRBV6-1 with TRBJ1-5, with D hard to call. CDR1 is MNHNS and CDR2 is SASEGT in the germline V gene. V lost 7 bases, J lost 4 bases, and 11 bases lay in between. The CDR3 has 13 residues. CDR3 region: CASKTIGNQPQHF. CDR3 DNA sequence: TGTGCCAGCAAGACCATTGGGAATCAGCCCCAGCATTTT.

The gene calls are TRBV19 and TRBJ1-4; 10 bases fit TRBD1. The ends lost 5 bases at V and 3 bases at J; junction bases unmatched: 9. There are 17 residues in the CDR3. Per germline, CDR1 LNHDA and CDR2 SQIVND (reference sequence). The CDR3 is CASSHGTGVVSNEKLFF. In nucleotides, the CDR3 is TGTGCCAGTAGTCATGGGACAGGGGTGGTATCTAATGAAAAACTGTTTTTT. Combining the CDR3 with reference TRBV19 and TRBJ1-4 gives the whole variable domain DGGITQSPKYLFRKEGQNVTLSCEQNLNHDAMYWYRQDPGQGLRLIYYSQIVNDFQKGDIAEGYSVSREKKESFPLTVTSAQKNPTAFYLCASSHGTGVVSNEKLFFGSGTQLSVL.

The V call is TRBV5-1, the J call TRBJ1-4, with D maybe TRBD1 (6 bases). V was trimmed by 0 bases and J by 6 bases, leaving 24 bases between them. This CDR3 spans 19 amino acids. In germline, CDR1 is SGHRS, CDR2 YFSETQ. CDR3 nucleotide sequence: TGCGCCAGCAGCTTGGCCGTAATAGGGCAGGGGCGCGAAGATGAAAAACTGTTTTTT. It codes for CASSLAVIGQGREDEKLFF.

In DNA form, the CDR3 reads TGTGCCAGCAGCCTTATTGCCACAGGGCGTACGATGTATGGCTACACCTTC. Its translation is CASSLIATGRTMYGYTF. This chain connects TRBV7-8 to TRBJ1-2; TRBD1 might be the D (6 bases). CDR1 and CDR2 from the germline V gene are SGHVS and FQNEAQ. Trimming shortened V by 5 bases and J by 5 bases, and 24 bases separated the two germline ends. CDR3 length: 17 residues.

J is TRBJ2-7 and V is TRBV14, with a possible D match to TRBD1 (6 bases). Germline loops: CDR1 SGHDN, CDR2 FVKESK. Trimming took 1 base from V and 3 from J, leaving 13 bases between them. The CDR3 is 15 amino acids. The CDR3 reads CASSQGTVTGYEQYV. The DNA of the CDR3 is TGTGCCAGCAGCCAAGGGACAGTTACGGGCTACGAGCAGTACGTC.

V is TRBV5-6 and J is TRBJ1-5; TRBD1 might be the D (6 bases). Trimming removed 1 base at V and 5 bases at J, with 13 bases between. The CDR3 runs 15 residues. The V gene's germline CDR1 is SGHDT and CDR2 YYEEEE. DNA for the CDR3: TGTGCCAGCAGCTTGTTGTCCAGACAGGATCAGCCCCAGCATTTT. Translation: CASSLLSRQDQPQHF. The whole variable domain, remainder taken from reference TRBV5-6 and TRBJ1-5, is DAGVTQSPTHLIKTRGQQVTLRCSPKSGHDTVSWYQQALGQGPQFIFQYYEEEERQRGNFPDRFSGHQFPNYSSELNVNALLLGDSALYLCASSLLSRQDQPQHFGDGTRLSIL.

This clone has only one observation. This chain connects TRBV6-5 to TRBJ1-1, with TRBD1 as a possible D gene (5 bases). This CDR3 comprises 15 residues. V shed 0 bases and J shed 4 bases, with 12 bases lying between them. The germline V gene has CDR1 MNHEY and CDR2 SVGAGI. CDR3 DNA sequence: TGTGCCAGCAGTTACTCTAGGCAGGGTGGCACTGAAGCTTTCTTT. Protein sequence: CASSYSRQGGTEAFF.

This chain links TRBV12-5 with TRBJ1-2; D may be TRBD1 (6 bases). The CDR3 totals 16 residues. Deletions cut 0 bases from V and 2 bases from J, with 13 bases between. From germline, CDR1 is LGHNT and CDR2 FRNRAP. The CDR3 loop is CASGLVSGGLNYGYTF. The CDR3 bases are TGTGCTAGTGGTTTGGTCTCCGGGGGGCTGAACTATGGCTACACCTTC.

This chain connects TRBV6-5 to TRBJ1-1, with D hard to call. The CDR3 spans 14 residues. Between the trimmed V and J ends, which lost 4 bases and 4 bases, there was a span of 13 bases. Germline CDR1 is MNHEY and CDR2 is SVGAGI. The CDR3 loop reads CASSFRPGSTEAFF. The CDR3 DNA reads as TGTGCCAGCAGTTTTCGCCCGGGGAGCACTGAAGCTTTCTTT.

This chain links TRBV10-3 with TRBJ2-5; 8 nucleotides line up with TRBD1. Near its end, the DNA agrees better with TRBJ2-7, so the J call may be wrong. The CDR3 runs to 15 residues. CDR1 ENHRY and CDR2 SYGVKD come from the germline V gene. The CDR3 DNA is TGTGCCATCAGCCTGATGCAGGGGGCCTCCTACGAGCAGTACTTC. It translates to CAISLMQGASYEQYF.

The J gene is TRBJ1-1, the V gene TRBV19; TRBD1 matches at 7 bases. This CDR3 has 16 amino acids. Germline CDR1 reads LNHDA; CDR2 reads SQIVND (reference sequence). V was pared by 9 bases and J by 0 bases, with 13 bases of the junction left unmatched. The CDR3 region is CASRQGQQGMNTEAFF. The CDR3 nucleotides are TGTGCCAGCCGGCAGGGACAGCAAGGTATGAACACTGAAGCTTTCTTT.

The chain recombines TRBV11-2 with TRBJ2-5; the match to TRBD1 covers 8 bases. The CDR3 runs 15 residues. The trim removed 1 base at V and 5 bases at J, leaving 6 bases unmatched. Germline V gives CDR1 SGHAT, CDR2 FQNNGV. CDR3 sequence: CASSLVQGVRETQYF. The CDR3 DNA sequence: TGTGCCAGCAGCTTAGTACAGGGGGTCAGGGAGACCCAGTACTTC.

Only one count was recorded for this clone. The chain combines TRBV6-5 with TRBJ1-2, with D tentatively TRBD1 (5 bases). Between the trimmed V and J ends, which lost 0 bases and 6 bases, there was a span of 11 bases. From germline, CDR1 is MNHEY and CDR2 SVGAGI. This CDR3 contains 14 residues. The CDR3 loop is CASSYSGRVNGYTF. CDR3 DNA sequence: TGTGCCAGCAGTTACTCCGGCAGGGTGAATGGCTACACCTTC.